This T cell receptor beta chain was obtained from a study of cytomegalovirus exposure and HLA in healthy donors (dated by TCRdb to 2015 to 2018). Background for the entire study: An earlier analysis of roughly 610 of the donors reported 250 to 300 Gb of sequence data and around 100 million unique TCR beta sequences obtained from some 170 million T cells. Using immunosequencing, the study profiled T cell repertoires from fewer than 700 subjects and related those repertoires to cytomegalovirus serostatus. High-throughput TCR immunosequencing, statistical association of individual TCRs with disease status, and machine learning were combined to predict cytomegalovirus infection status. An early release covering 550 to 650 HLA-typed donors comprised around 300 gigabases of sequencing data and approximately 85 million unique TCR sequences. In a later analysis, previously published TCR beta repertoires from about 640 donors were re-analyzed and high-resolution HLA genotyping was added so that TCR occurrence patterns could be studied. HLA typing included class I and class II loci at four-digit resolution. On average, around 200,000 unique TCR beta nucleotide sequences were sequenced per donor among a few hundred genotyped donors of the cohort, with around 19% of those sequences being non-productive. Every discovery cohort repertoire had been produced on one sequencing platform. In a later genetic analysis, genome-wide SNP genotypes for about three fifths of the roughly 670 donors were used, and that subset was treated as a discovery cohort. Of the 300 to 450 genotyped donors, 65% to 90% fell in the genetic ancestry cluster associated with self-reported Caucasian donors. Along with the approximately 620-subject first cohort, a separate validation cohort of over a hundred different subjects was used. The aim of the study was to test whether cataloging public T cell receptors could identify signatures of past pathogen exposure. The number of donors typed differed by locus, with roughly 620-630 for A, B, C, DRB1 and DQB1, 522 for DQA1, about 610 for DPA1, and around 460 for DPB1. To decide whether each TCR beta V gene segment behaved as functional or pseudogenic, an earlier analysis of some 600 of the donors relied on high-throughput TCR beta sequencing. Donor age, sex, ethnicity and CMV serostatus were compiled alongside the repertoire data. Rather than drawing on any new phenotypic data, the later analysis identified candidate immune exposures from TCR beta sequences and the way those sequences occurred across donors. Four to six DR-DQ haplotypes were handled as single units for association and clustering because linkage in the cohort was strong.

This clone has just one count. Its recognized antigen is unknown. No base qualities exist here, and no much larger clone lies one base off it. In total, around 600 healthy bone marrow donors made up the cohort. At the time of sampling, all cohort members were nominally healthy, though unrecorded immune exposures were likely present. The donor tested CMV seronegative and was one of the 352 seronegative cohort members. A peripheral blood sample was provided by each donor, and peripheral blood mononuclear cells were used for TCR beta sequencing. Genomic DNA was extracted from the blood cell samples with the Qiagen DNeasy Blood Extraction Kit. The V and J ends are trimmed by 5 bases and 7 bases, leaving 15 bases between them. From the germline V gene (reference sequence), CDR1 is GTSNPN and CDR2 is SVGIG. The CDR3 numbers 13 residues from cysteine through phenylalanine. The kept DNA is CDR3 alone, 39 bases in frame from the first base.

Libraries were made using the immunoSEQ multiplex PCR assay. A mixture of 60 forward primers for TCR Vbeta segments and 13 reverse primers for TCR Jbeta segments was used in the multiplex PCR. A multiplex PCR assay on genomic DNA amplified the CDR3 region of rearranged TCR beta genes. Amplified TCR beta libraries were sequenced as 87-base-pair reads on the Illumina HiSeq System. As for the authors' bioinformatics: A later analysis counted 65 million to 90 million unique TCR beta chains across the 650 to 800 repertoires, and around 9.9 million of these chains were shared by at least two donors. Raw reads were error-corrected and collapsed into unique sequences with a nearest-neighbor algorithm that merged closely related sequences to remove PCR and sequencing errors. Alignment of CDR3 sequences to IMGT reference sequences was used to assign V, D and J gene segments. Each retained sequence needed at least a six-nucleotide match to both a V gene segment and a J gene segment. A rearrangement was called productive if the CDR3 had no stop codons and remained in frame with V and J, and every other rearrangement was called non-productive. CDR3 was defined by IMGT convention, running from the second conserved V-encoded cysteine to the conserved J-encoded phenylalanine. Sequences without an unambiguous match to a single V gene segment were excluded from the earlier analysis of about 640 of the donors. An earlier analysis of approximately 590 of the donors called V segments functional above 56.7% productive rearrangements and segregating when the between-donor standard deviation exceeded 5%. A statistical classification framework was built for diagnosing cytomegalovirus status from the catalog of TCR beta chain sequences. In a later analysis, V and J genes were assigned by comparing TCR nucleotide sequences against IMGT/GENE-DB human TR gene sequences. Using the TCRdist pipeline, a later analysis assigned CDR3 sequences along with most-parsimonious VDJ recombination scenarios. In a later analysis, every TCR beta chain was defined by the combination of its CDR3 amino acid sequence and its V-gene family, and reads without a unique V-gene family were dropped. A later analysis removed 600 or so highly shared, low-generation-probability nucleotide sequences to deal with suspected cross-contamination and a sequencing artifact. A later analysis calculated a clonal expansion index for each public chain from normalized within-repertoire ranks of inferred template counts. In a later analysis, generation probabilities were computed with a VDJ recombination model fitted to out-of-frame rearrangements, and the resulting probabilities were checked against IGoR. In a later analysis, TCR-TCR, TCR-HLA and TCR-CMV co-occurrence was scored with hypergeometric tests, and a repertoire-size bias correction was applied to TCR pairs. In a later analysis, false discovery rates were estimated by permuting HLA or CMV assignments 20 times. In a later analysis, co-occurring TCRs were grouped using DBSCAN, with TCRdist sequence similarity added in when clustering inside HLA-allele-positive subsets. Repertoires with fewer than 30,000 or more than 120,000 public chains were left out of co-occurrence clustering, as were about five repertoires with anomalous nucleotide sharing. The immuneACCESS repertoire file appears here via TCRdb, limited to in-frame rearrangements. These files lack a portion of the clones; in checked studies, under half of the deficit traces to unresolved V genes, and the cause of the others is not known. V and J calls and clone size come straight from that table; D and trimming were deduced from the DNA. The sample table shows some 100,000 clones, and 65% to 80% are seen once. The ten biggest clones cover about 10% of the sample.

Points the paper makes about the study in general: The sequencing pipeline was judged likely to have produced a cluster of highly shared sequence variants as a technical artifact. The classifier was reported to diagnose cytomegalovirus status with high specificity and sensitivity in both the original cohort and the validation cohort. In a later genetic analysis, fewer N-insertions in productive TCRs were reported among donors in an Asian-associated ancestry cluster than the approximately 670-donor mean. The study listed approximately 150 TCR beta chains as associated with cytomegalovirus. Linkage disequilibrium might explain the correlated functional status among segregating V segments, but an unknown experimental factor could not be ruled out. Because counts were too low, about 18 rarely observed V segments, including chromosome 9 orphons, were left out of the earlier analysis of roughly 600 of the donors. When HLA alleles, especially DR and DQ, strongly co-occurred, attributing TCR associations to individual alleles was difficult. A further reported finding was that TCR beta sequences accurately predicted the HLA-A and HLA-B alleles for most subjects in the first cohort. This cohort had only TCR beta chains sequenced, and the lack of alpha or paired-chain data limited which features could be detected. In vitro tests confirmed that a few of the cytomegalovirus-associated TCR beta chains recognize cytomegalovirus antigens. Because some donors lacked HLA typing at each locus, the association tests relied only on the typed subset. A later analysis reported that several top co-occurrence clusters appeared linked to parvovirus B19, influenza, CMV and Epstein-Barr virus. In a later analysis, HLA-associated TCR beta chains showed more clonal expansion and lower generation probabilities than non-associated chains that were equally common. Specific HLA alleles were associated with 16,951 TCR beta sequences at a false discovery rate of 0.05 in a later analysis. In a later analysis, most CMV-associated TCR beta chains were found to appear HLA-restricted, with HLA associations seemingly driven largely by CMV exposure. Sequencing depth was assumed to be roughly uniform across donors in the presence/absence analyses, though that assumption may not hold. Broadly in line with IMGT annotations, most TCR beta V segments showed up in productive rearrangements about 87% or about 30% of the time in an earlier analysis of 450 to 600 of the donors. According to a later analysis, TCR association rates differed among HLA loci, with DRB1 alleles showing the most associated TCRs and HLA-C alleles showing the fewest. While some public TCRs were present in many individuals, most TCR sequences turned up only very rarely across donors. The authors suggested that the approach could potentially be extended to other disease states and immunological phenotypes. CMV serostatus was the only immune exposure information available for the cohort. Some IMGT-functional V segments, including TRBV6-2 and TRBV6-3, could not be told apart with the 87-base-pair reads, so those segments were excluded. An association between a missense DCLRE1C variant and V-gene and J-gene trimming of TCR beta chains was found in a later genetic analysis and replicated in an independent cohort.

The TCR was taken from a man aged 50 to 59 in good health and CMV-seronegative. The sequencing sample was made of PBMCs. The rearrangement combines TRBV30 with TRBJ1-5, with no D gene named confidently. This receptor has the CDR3 CAWSGEYGQPQHF. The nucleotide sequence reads TGTGCCTGGTCTGGGGAGTATGGACAGCCCCAGCATTTT.